This T cell receptor beta chain was found in a study of blood T cell repertoires in COVID-19. Data came from immunoSEQ multiplex PCR; TCRdb stores just in-frame clones and leaves some out. The sample shows tens of thousands of clones, 85% to 90% of them seen only once. The CDR3 spans 17 residues. The V and J ends lost 0 bases and 4 bases respectively, with 16 bases between them. This clonotype was obtained from a man in his 60s with acute or convalescent COVID-19. The source material was peripheral blood. The V gene is TRBV5-3, the J gene TRBJ2-2; D call uncertain. TRBV5-3 is known as an ORF, though its function is uncertain. The CDR3 spells CARSLASGGPGTGELFF. The CDR3 DNA reads TGTGCCAGAAGCTTGGCAAGTGGCGGTCCGGGCACCGGGGAGCTGTTTTTT.